This note documents a single T cell receptor beta chain sequence. The target antigen is unknown. This table comes from immunoSEQ multiplex PCR, and its TCRdb copy is limited to in-frame clones, with some not included. In the table there are roughly 100,000 clones, 90% of which are singletons. The data are from a study of T cell responses to AZD1222 COVID-19 vaccine. Study-level information: Pooling covered second doses at about 4 or about 12 weeks. Study observations and caveats: Clonal diversity was possibly underestimated, and the donors were mostly white British, with more females. The study identified only six AZD1222 recipients as seropositive at baseline.

Germline CDR1 SGHAT, CDR2 FQNNGV. Trimming took off 1 base at V and 5 bases at J, with 17 bases between the two ends. There are 16 residues in the CDR3. The receptor's source is an adult in good health. This specimen was peripheral blood, taken on day 0 of AZD1222 vaccination. The chain carries TRBV11-2 and TRBJ2-5; the D is unclear. CDR3 bases: TGTGCCAGCAGCTTAGGTTTGGGCCCAGCGTGGGAGACCCAGTACTTC. As protein: CASSLGLGPAWETQYF.